A selection of T cell receptor beta chains follows, all from one sample in a study of response to subunit inactivated influenza vaccine. TCRdb used MiXCR to reprocess the RT-PCR reads, holding one entry per CDR3 protein. The repertoire has about 520,000 distinct CDR3 sequences, roughly 11% of them found once; the top ten carry approximately 12%. Sequencing was performed on PBMCs from blood, taken 40 to 50 days after vaccination. The receptor source for this set is a man in his fifties or sixties who received an inactivated influenza vaccine. Each CDR3 is given with its conserved first and last residue.

v_gene,CDR3aa
TRBV12-3/TRBV12-4,CASSKTGGLWETQYF
TRBV4-1,CASSQLALREKVDGYTF
TRBV18,CASSQRDTYGYTF
TRBV2,CASTDPGGELFF
TRBV11-2,CASSSYRDSVNEQFF
TRBV12-3/TRBV12-4,CASRGQTGGTEAFF
TRBV20-1,CSARWGRETQYF
TRBV12-3/TRBV12-4,CASSFARTANQPQHF
TRBV3-1,CASSQAWDVLNEQYF
TRBV20-1,CSVGYNEQFF
TRBV6-2/TRBV6-3,CASSYLGLPKETQYF
TRBV12-3/TRBV12-4,CASRDTYAGELFF
TRBV12-3/TRBV12-4,CASSLVRNIQYF
TRBV10-3,CAISEGLAGGPSYNEQFF
TRBV5-6,CASSFQGQGESREQYF
TRBV27,CASSERAGGYEQYF
TRBV15,CATSRDTGGYTF
TRBV12-3/TRBV12-4,CASSLREAFQPQHF
TRBV10-3,CAISESLASQETQYF
TRBV29-1,CSVERRDRGNEQFF
TRBV12-3/TRBV12-4,CASSLQGLGEQFF
TRBV25-1,CASSAGAREQFF
TRBV6-1,CASSRGSYYGYTF
TRBV25-1,CASSDSGTNTDTQYF
TRBV7-3,CASSLKDRRDEQFF
TRBV7-9,CASSDLREQYF
TRBV10-3,CAISSTSGRDEQFF
TRBV6-1,CASTGTPDGNQPQHF
TRBV10-3,CAISGERGHSSTDTQYF
TRBV5-1,CATREISGNTIYF
TRBV7-2,CASSPSWDRGLKF
TRBV2,CASNLDSYTGELFF
TRBV6-5,CASSSITGGNTEAFF
TRBV20-1,CSARDHRGFLGYTF
TRBV6-5,CASSYALQGVEQFF
TRBV7-9,CASSSRGLAGVVEQFF
TRBV4-3,CASSQDWKDGYTF
TRBV3-1,CASSQAPYNEQFF
TRBV7-2,CASSQGTYSGNTIYF
TRBV28,CASSQLSAQYYEQYF
TRBV6-5,CASSYSGGGTGELFF
TRBV20-1,CSAWDRPNTEAFF
TRBV5-1,CASSLGDMDYGYTF